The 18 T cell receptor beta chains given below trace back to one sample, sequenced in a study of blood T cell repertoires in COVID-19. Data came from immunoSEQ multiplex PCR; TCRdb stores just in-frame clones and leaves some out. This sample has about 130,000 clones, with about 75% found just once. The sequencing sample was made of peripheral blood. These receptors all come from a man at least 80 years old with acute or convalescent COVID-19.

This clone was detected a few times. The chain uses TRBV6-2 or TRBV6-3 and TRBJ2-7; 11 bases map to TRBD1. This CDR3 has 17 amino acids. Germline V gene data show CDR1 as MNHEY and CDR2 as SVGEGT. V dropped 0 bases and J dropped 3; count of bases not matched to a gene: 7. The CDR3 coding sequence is TGTGCCAGCAGTTACTCAACAACCGGGACAGGGGGCTACGAGCAGTACTTC. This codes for CASSYSTTGTGGYEQYF.

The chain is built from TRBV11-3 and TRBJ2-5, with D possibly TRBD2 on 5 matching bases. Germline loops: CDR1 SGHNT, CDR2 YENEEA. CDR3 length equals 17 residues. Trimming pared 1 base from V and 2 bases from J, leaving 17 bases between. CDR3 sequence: CASSLGRGKEMQETQYF. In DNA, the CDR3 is TGTGCCAGCAGCTTAGGTCGAGGGAAGGAAATGCAAGAGACCCAGTACTTC.

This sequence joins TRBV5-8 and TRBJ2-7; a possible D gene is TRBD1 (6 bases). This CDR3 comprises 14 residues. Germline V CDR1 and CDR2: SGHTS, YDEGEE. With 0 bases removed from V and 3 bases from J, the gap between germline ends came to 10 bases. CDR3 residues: CASSLGTDFYEQYF. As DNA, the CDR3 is TGTGCCAGCAGCTTGGGGACAGACTTCTACGAGCAGTACTTC.

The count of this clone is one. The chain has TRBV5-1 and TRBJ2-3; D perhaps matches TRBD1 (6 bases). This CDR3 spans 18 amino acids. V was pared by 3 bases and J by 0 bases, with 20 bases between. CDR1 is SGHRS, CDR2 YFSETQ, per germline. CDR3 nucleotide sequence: TGCGCCAGCAGCTACCTTGGGATGAAGGGGGTGAGCACAGATACGCAGTATTTT. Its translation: CASSYLGMKGVSTDTQYF.

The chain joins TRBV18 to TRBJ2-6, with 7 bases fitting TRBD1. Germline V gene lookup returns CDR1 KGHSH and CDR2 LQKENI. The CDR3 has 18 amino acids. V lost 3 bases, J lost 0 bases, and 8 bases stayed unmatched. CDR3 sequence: CASSPLGTASSGANVLTF. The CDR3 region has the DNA TGTGCCAGCTCACCGCTCGGGACAGCGAGCTCTGGGGCCAACGTCCTGACTTTC.

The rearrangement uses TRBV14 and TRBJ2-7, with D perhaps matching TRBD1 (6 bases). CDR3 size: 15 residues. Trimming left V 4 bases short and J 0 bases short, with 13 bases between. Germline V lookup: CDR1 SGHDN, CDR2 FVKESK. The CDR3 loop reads CASSRIQGNSYEQYF. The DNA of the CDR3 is TGTGCCAGCAGCCGAATACAGGGAAACTCCTACGAGCAGTACTTC. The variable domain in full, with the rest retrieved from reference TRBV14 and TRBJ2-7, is EAGVTQFPSHSVIEKGQTVTLRCDPISGHDNLYWYRRVMGKEIKFLLHFVKESKQDESGMPNNRFLAERTGGTYSTLKVQPAELEDSGVYFCASSRIQGNSYEQYFGPGTRLTVT.

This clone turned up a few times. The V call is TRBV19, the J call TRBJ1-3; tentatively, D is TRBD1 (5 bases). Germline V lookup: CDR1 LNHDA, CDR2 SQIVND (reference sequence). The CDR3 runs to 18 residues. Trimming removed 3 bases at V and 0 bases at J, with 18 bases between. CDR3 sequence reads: CASSIRGNRPSSGNTIYF. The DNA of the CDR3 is TGTGCCAGTAGTATCAGAGGAAACAGGCCATCCTCTGGAAACACCATATATTTT.

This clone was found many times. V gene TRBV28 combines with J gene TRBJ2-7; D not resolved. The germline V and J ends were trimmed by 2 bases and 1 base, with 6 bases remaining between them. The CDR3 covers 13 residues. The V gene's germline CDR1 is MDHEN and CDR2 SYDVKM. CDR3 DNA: TGTGCCAGCAGTTTAGCGGTGTCCTACGAGCAGTACTTC. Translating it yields CASSLAVSYEQYF.

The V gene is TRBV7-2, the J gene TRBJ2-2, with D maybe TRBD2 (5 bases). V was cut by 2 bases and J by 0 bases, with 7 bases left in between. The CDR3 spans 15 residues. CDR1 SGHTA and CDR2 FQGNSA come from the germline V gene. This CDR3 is CASSLIAPNTGELFF. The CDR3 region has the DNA TGTGCCAGCAGCTTAATAGCGCCGAACACCGGGGAGCTGTTTTTT.

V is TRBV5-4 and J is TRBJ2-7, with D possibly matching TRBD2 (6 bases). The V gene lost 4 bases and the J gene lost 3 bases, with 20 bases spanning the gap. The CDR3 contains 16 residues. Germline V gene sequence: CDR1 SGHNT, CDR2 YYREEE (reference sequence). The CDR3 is CASSGGISNGGYEQYF. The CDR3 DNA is TGTGCCAGCAGCGGAGGGATCAGCAACGGCGGCTACGAGCAGTACTTC.

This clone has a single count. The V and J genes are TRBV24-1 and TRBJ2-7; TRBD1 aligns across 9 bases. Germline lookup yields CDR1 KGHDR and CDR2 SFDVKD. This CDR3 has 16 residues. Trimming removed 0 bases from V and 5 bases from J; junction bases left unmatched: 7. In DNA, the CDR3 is TGTGCCACCAGTGATTTGCACCGGGACAGGGCCAACGAGCAGTACTTC. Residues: CATSDLHRDRANEQYF.

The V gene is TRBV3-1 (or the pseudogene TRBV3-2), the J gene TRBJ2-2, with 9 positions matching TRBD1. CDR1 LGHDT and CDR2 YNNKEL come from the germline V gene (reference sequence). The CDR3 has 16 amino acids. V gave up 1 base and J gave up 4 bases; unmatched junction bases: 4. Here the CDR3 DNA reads TGTGCCAGCAGCCAAGGGGGACAGGGAGGCACCGGGGAGCTGTTTTTT. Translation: CASSQGGQGGTGELFF.

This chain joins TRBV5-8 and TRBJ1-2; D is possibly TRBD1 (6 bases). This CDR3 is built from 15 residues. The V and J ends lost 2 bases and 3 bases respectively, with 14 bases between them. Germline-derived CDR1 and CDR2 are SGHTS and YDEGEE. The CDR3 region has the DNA TGTGCCAGCAGCTTCGGGACAAACCTAGACTATGGCTACACCTTC. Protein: CASSFGTNLDYGYTF. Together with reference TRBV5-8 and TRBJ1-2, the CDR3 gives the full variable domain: EAGVTQSPTHLIKTRGQQATLRCSPISGHTSVYWYQQALGLGLQFLLWYDEGEERNRGNFPPRFSGRQFPNYSSELNVNALELEDSALYLCASSFGTNLDYGYTFGSGTRLTVV.

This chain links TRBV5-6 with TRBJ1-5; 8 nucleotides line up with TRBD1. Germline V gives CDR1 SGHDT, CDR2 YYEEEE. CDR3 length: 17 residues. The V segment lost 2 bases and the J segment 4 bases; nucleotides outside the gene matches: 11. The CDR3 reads CASSFGPGTGRNQPQHF. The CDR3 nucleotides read TGTGCCAGCAGCTTCGGGCCTGGGACAGGTAGGAATCAGCCCCAGCATTTT.

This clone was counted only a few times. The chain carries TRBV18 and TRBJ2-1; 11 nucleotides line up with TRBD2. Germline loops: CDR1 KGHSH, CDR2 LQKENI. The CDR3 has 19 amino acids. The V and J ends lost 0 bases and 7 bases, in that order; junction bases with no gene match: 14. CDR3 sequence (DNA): TGTGCCAGCTCACCACCGTATAGCGGGGGGGCTTATAGGGAGAATGAGCAGTTCTTC. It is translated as CASSPPYSGGAYRENEQFF.

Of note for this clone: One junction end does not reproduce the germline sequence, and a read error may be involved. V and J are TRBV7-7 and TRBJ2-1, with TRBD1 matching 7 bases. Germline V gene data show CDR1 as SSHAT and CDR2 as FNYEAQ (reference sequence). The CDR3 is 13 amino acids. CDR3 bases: TGTGCTAGCAGTCGGGACAGAAACAATGAGCAGTTCTTC. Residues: CASSRDRNNEQFF. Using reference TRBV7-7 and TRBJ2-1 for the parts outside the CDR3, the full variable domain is GAGVSQSPRYKVTKRGQDVTLRCDPISSHATLYWYQQALGQGPEFLTYFNYEAQPDKSGLPSDRFSAERPEGSISTLTIQRTEQRDSAMYRCASSRDRNNEQFFGPGTRLTVL.

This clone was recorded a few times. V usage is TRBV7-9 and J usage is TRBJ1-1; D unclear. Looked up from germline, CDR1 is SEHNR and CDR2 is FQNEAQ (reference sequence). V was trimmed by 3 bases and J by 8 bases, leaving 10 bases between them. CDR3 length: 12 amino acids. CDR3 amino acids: CASSFGEPEAFF. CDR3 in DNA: TGTGCCAGCAGCTTCGGTGAACCGGAAGCTTTCTTT.

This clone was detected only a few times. In DNA, the CDR3 is TGCGCCAGCAGCCCTCGGGACAGTCCCCAAGAGACCCAGTACTTC. Translating it yields CASSPRDSPQETQYF. This chain uses TRBV5-1 with TRBJ2-5; 7 bases fit TRBD1. Looked up from germline, CDR1 is SGHRS and CDR2 is YFSETQ. V shed 4 bases, J shed 1 base, and the junction held 7 bases outside the gene matches. This CDR3 region has 15 residues.